Given below is one TCR beta chain in context. As originally analysed: Nucleated cell counts were estimated from reference gene primer amplification. Sequencing used immunoSEQ multiplex PCR; TCRdb keeps in-frame clones, though not all of them. V and J calls and clone size are given by that table; D and trimming were obtained from the DNA. Counted here are 110,000 to 150,000 clones, over 70% occurring once; the ten biggest clones make up 44%. These data originate in a study of blood T cell repertoires in COVID-19. At the level of the study: Donors in the United States, Italy and Spain gave samples during acute or convalescent COVID-19. Sample material is recorded as cDNA or gDNA derived from T cells, B-cell-depleted T cells, or PBMCs.

CDR1 is SGHTA and CDR2 is FQGNSA in the germline V gene. CDR3 length: 15 residues. V gave up 6 bases and J gave up 6 bases, with 20 bases separating them. The sequence came from a human donor in a cohort sampled during active COVID-19. Material for sequencing was peripheral blood. This sequence joins TRBV7-2 and TRBJ1-2, with D possibly TRBD1 on 6 matching bases. The CDR3 DNA is TGTGCCAGCAGTTCCTTCTCTGATGGACAGAATGGCTACACCTTC. Translated: CASSSFSDGQNGYTF.